The 19 T cell receptor beta chains reported below all come from one sample, sequenced in a study of blood T cell repertoires in COVID-19. Profiled with immunoSEQ multiplex PCR; TCRdb holds only in-frame clones, not every one. The sample lists about 34,000 clones, about 90% occurring once. Material for sequencing was peripheral blood. The receptor set was obtained from a man between 60 and 75 years old with active COVID-19.

The chain links TRBV19 to TRBJ2-1; 8 nucleotides match TRBD2. V lost 5 bases, J lost 9 bases, and 12 bases stayed unmatched. CDR3 length: 15 residues. The germline CDR1 and CDR2 sequences are LNHDA and SQIVND (reference sequence). CDR3 nucleotide sequence: TGTGCCAGTAGTGGGGCTGGTAGCGGGATTCTTGAGCAGTTCTTC. Its translation: CASSGAGSGILEQFF.

The chain joins TRBV2 to TRBJ2-7, with 9 bases that match TRBD2. J was trimmed by 2 bases and V by 5 bases; bases with no gene match: 4. The germline CDR1 and CDR2 sequences are SNHLY and FYNNEI. The CDR3 sequence is 14 residues long. This CDR3 reads CASSRLAETYEQYF. The CDR3 DNA is TGTGCCAGCAGTAGACTAGCGGAAACCTACGAGCAGTACTTC.

The chain uses TRBV10-1 and TRBJ2-3; weak D call: TRBD1 (5 bases). The CDR3 length is 12 residues. Germline CDR1 and CDR2: WNHNN and SYGVQD (reference sequence). The V gene lost 2 bases and the J gene lost 5 bases, with 5 bases spanning the gap. CDR3 bases: TGCGCCAGCAGTGAGAGGGGAGATACGCAGTATTTT. Amino acid sequence: CASSERGDTQYF.

The chain is built from TRBV24-1 and TRBJ2-3, with D possibly being TRBD2 (6 bases). The CDR3 has 15 residues. Germline V lookup: CDR1 KGHDR, CDR2 SFDVKD. Trimming shortened V by 2 bases and J by 3 bases, and 11 bases separated the two germline ends. CDR3 residues: CATSDSGTLTDTQYF. The CDR3 nucleotides read TGTGCCACCAGTGATTCGGGGACTCTTACAGATACGCAGTATTTT.

The genes are TRBV21-1 and TRBJ2-5; the D call in the table, TRBD2, was not verified against the DNA. TRBV21-1 is a listed pseudogene. The CDR3 length is 15 residues. This chain's CDR3 is CASSKISGSQETQYF. DNA for the CDR3: TGTGCCAGCAGCAAAATTAGCGGATCACAAGAGACCCAGTACTTC.

The genes are TRBV6-5 and TRBJ2-6, with D perhaps TRBD1 (6 bases). From germline, CDR1 is MNHEY and CDR2 SVGAGI. Trimming removed 8 bases at V and 0 bases at J, with 11 bases between. The CDR3 covers 15 residues. CDR3 loop: CASGDNRSGANVLTF. The CDR3 DNA sequence: TGTGCCAGCGGGGACAATCGCTCTGGGGCCAACGTCCTGACTTTC.

V gene TRBV3-1 (or the pseudogene TRBV3-2) combines with J gene TRBJ1-2; D uncertain. The germline CDR1 and CDR2 sequences are LGHDT and YNNKEL (reference sequence). The CDR3 consists of 13 residues. Trimming stripped 5 bases from V and 4 bases from J, with 11 bases between. The DNA of the CDR3 is TGTGCCAGCAGCGACCGGGGAATCTATGGCTACACCTTC. It is translated as CASSDRGIYGYTF.

The chain uses TRBV14 and TRBJ1-6; 7 positions match TRBD1. This CDR3 spans 15 amino acids. CDR1 is SGHDN, CDR2 FVKESK, per germline. J lost 10 bases, V lost 0 bases, and 6 bases had no gene match. This CDR3 is CASSQETGVRSPLHF. CDR3 DNA sequence: TGTGCCAGCAGCCAAGAAACAGGGGTTCGCTCACCCCTCCACTTT.

This sequence joins TRBV20-1 and TRBJ1-1; maybe TRBD1 (6 bases). Trimming took 3 bases from V and 6 from J, leaving 17 bases between them. Germline V CDR1 and CDR2: DFQATT, SNEGSKA (reference sequence). This CDR3 is 14 amino acids long. The CDR3 region has the DNA TGCAGTGCTAGTTGGCGTCGGGACAATCCTGAAGCTTTCTTT. This sequence encodes CSASWRRDNPEAFF.

V and J are TRBV5-1 and TRBJ2-5, with 12 bases identical to TRBD2. Germline V gene sequence: CDR1 SGHRS, CDR2 YFSETQ. J gave up 7 bases and V 0 bases, and 7 bases lay outside the gene matches. CDR3 length: 16 amino acids. The CDR3 sequence: CASSLEPSGREGTQYF. The CDR3 DNA follows: TGCGCCAGCAGCTTGGAGCCTAGCGGGAGGGAAGGGACCCAGTACTTC.

This sequence joins TRBV6-2 or TRBV6-3 and TRBJ1-1; D perhaps matches TRBD1 (6 bases). The CDR3 runs to 15 residues. Germline V gene sequence: CDR1 MNHEY, CDR2 SVGEGT. V dropped 0 bases and J dropped 5 bases, with 13 bases sitting between them. For the CDR3, the DNA is TGTGCCAGCAGTTACTCGCGGGGGCCAGGTACTGAAGCTTTCTTT. It translates to CASSYSRGPGTEAFF.

The chain is built from TRBV24-1 and TRBJ1-2, with a weak D call TRBD1 (5 bases). The CDR3 length is 15 residues. Trimming shortened V by 4 bases and J by 6 bases, and 17 bases separated the two germline ends. Germline CDR1 KGHDR, CDR2 SFDVKD. CDR3 sequence (DNA): TGTGCCACCAGTGACCCTGCGATTGGGGCGGATGGCTACACCTTC. Protein sequence: CATSDPAIGADGYTF.

J is TRBJ1-1 and V is TRBV2; weak D call: TRBD1 (5 bases). CDR3 size: 15 residues. Trimming cost V 8 bases and J 1 base, with 17 bases left between them. Germline lookup yields CDR1 SNHLY and CDR2 FYNNEI. The CDR3 sequence: CASREAGTQNTEAFF. The CDR3 DNA reads as TGTGCCAGCCGGGAGGCCGGGACGCAGAACACTGAAGCTTTCTTT.

J is TRBJ2-2 and V is TRBV7-9; TRBD2 aligns across 8 bases. Germline trimming cut 3 bases from V and 0 bases from J; bases unmatched to any gene: 6. Germline V gene data show CDR1 as SEHNR and CDR2 as FQNEAQ (reference sequence). The CDR3 contains 17 residues. CDR3 DNA: TGTGCCAGCAGCTTTAGTACTAGCGGTGCGAACACCGGGGAGCTGTTTTTT. It codes for CASSFSTSGANTGELFF.

The V gene is TRBV7-8, the J gene TRBJ2-5; a weak D match, TRBD1 (5 bases). V was cut by 4 bases and J by 1 base, with 13 bases left in between. The CDR3 is made up of 15 amino acids. Germline V CDR1 and CDR2: SGHVS, FQNEAQ. In DNA form, the CDR3 reads TGTGCCAGCAGCTCTTATCAGGGCCTCCAAGAGACCCAGTACTTC. It encodes CASSSYQGLQETQYF.

This clone was recorded only once. The rearrangement links TRBV5-4 to TRBJ2-1; D perhaps matches TRBD2 (5 bases). V was pared by 2 bases and J by 12 bases, with 15 bases between. Per germline, CDR1 SGHNT and CDR2 YYREEE (reference sequence). The CDR3 has 13 amino acids. The CDR3 DNA follows: TGTGCCAGCAGCTTTGGTACGTGGGAGTGGCAGTTCTTC. Translating it yields CASSFGTWEWQFF.

The genes are TRBV28 and TRBJ1-2, with D maybe TRBD1 (6 bases). This CDR3 is 15 amino acids long. V was shortened by 10 bases and J by 4 bases, with 22 bases between the two germline ends. Germline CDR1 is MDHEN and CDR2 is SYDVKM. As DNA, the CDR3 is TGTGCCACAGGATCGCCGGGGGGCTCCTCCTATGGCTACACCTTC. Translation: CATGSPGGSSYGYTF.

The rearrangement joins TRBV3-1 (or the pseudogene TRBV3-2) to TRBJ2-4; 8 bases are shared with TRBD1. The germline gives CDR1 LGHDT, CDR2 YNNKEL (reference sequence). There are 20 residues in the CDR3. V shed 2 bases and J 2 bases; nucleotides not matched to a gene: 17. The CDR3 is CASSQIQIPTGGLTKNIQYF. For the CDR3, the DNA is TGTGCCAGCAGCCAAATCCAAATCCCCACAGGGGGTCTGACCAAAAACATTCAGTACTTC.

This clone was picked up one time. The chain joins TRBV5-1 to TRBJ2-1; a possible D gene is TRBD2 (5 bases). The CDR3 consists of 13 residues. Germline V gene sequence: CDR1 SGHRS, CDR2 YFSETQ. The V end was cut by 5 bases, the J end by 5 bases, with 11 bases between. The CDR3 region is CASRSRTDNEQFF. For the CDR3, the DNA is TGCGCCAGCAGGTCAAGGACTGACAATGAGCAGTTCTTC.